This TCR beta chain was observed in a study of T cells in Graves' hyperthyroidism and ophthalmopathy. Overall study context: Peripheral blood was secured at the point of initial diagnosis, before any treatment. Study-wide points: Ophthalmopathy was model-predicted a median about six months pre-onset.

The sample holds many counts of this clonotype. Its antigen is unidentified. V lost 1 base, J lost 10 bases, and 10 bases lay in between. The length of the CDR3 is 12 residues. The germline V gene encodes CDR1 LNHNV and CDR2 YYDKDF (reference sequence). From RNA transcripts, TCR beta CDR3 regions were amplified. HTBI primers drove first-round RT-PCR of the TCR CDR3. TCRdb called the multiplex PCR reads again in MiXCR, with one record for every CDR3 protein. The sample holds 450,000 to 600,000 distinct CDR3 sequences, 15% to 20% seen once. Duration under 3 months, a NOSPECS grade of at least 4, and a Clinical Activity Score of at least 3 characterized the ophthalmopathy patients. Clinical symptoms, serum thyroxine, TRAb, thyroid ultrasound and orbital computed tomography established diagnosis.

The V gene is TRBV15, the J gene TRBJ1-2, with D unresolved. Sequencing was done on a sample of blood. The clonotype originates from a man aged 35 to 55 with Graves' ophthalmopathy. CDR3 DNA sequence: TGTGCCACCAGCAGAGTAGGGCGCTCCTACACCTTC. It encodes CATSRVGRSYTF.